Listed below are T cell receptor beta chains from one sample, sequenced in a study of T cell responses to AZD1222 COVID-19 vaccine. Assay used: immunoSEQ multiplex PCR; TCRdb lists only in-frame clones, some missing. This repertoire shows approximately 130,000 clones, over 90% found once; its top ten account for 0.75% to 0.95%. This material consisted of peripheral blood, taken on day 0 of AZD1222 vaccination. These receptors all come from an adult in good health. Both conserved end residues are part of each CDR3. The order of the fields is J gene, V gene, CDR3 protein.

j_call: TRBJ1-2; v_call: TRBV19; cdr3_aa: CASTPTGMGSHGYTF
j_call: TRBJ2-2; v_call: TRBV19; cdr3_aa: CATPKDRGDTGELFF
j_call: TRBJ2-1; v_call: TRBV1; cdr3_aa: CTSSHDGGGRSYNEQFF
j_call: TRBJ1-2; v_call: TRBV19; cdr3_aa: CASSIQGQGGYTF
j_call: TRBJ1-1; v_call: TRBV27; cdr3_aa: CASSRTGLYTEAFF
j_call: TRBJ1-5; v_call: TRBV4-1; cdr3_aa: CASSQRAGQGYNQPQHF
j_call: TRBJ1-1; v_call: TRBV19; cdr3_aa: CASRDYHEAFF
j_call: TRBJ1-3; v_call: TRBV7-9; cdr3_aa: CASSLEEDSGNTIYF
j_call: TRBJ2-7; v_call: TRBV6-6; cdr3_aa: CASGGAYEQYF
j_call: TRBJ2-2; v_call: TRBV18; cdr3_aa: CASSQDRANTGELFF
j_call: TRBJ1-5; v_call: TRBV27; cdr3_aa: CARRDFHQGNQPQHF
j_call: TRBJ2-7; v_call: TRBV15; cdr3_aa: CATSRDFRGHEQYF
j_call: TRBJ2-1; v_call: TRBV29-1; cdr3_aa: CSVDGGRGGRSEQFF
j_call: TRBJ1-4; v_call: TRBV2; cdr3_aa: CASSTQGAQNGLFF
j_call: TRBJ2-1; v_call: TRBV7-7; cdr3_aa: CASSLVGVRQINEQFF
j_call: TRBJ2-7; v_call: TRBV20-1; cdr3_aa: CSARVPGGSDF
j_call: TRBJ1-3; v_call: TRBV5-4; cdr3_aa: CASSLTPKSAGNTIYF
j_call: TRBJ2-7; v_call: TRBV5-4; cdr3_aa: CASSSGPQRGAPYEQYF
j_call: TRBJ1-2; v_call: TRBV27; cdr3_aa: CASSRPGQGHGYTF
j_call: TRBJ2-1; v_call: TRBV11-2; cdr3_aa: CASSLIAQRGGGEQFF
j_call: TRBJ1-2; v_call: TRBV30; cdr3_aa: CAWSLSTGSYYGYTF
j_call: TRBJ1-1; v_call: TRBV6-1; cdr3_aa: CASSDGTNTEAFF
j_call: TRBJ1-5; v_call: TRBV5-6; cdr3_aa: CASSLRGSNQPQHF
j_call: TRBJ2-5; v_call: TRBV11-2; cdr3_aa: CASSPRDRNRETQYF
j_call: TRBJ1-1; v_call: TRBV18; cdr3_aa: CASSPGRGDEAFF
j_call: TRBJ1-1; v_call: TRBV18; cdr3_aa: CASSPQGAEAFF
j_call: TRBJ2-1; v_call: TRBV7-2; cdr3_aa: CASSLDGSDEQFF
j_call: TRBJ1-1; v_call: TRBV3-1/TRBV3-2; cdr3_aa: CASSAGTTRQGAFF
j_call: TRBJ1-2; v_call: TRBV5-4; cdr3_aa: CASSLGSPGQGVGYTF
j_call: TRBJ1-1; v_call: TRBV5-1; cdr3_aa: CASSLAGGRAFF
j_call: TRBJ2-1; v_call: TRBV15; cdr3_aa: CATSNGRAAYNEQFF
j_call: TRBJ2-2; v_call: TRBV13; cdr3_aa: CASSSSSPLTGELFF
j_call: TRBJ1-2; v_call: TRBV3-1/TRBV3-2; cdr3_aa: CASSQVYRDNYGYTF
j_call: TRBJ1-1; v_call: TRBV19; cdr3_aa: CASSAGGTEAFF
j_call: TRBJ2-1; v_call: TRBV19; cdr3_aa: CASSMVAGTPYNEQFF
j_call: TRBJ2-7; v_call: TRBV28; cdr3_aa: CASNPGSSYEQYF
j_call: TRBJ1-4; v_call: TRBV9; cdr3_aa: CASSVGGQGHNEKLFF
j_call: TRBJ2-6; v_call: TRBV15; cdr3_aa: CATSRGEGYGANVLTF
j_call: TRBJ1-4; v_call: TRBV6-1; cdr3_aa: CASSEATTVTNEKLFF
j_call: TRBJ1-1; v_call: TRBV9; cdr3_aa: CASSTRSGTEAFF
j_call: TRBJ2-1; v_call: TRBV5-4; cdr3_aa: CASSLVSEAVGFF
j_call: TRBJ1-6; v_call: TRBV30; cdr3_aa: CAWNQGGRNSPLHF
j_call: TRBJ2-2; v_call: TRBV6-5; cdr3_aa: CASEQTAPTGELFF
j_call: TRBJ1-2; v_call: TRBV7-9; cdr3_aa: CASSFRRGQGLYGYTF
j_call: TRBJ1-2; v_call: TRBV19; cdr3_aa: CASSIARGFYGYTF
j_call: TRBJ1-3; v_call: TRBV6-6; cdr3_aa: CASSPEWGRAGNTIYF
j_call: TRBJ1-2; v_call: TRBV7-9; cdr3_aa: CASTGDYGYTF
j_call: TRBJ1-1; v_call: TRBV11-3; cdr3_aa: CASSPGELNTEAFF
j_call: TRBJ1-1; v_call: TRBV27; cdr3_aa: CASSFSSNTEAFF
j_call: TRBJ2-4; v_call: TRBV5-1; cdr3_aa: CASSLASGFSENIQYF
j_call: TRBJ1-1; v_call: TRBV7-3; cdr3_aa: CASSSGSRSEAFF